Listed below are T cell receptor beta chains from one sample, sequenced in a study of shared clonotypes between healthy human individuals. Repertoires were generated with immunoSEQ multiplex PCR, while TCRdb's copy carries only in-frame clones and drops some. Among approximately 720,000 clones listed, about three quarters were seen once. The sample comprised memory CD4+ T cells sorted from blood. Source of these receptors: a woman aged 30 to 39 in good health. The CDR3 runs from the conserved cysteine through the conserved F or W. Fields, in order: J gene, V gene, clone size, CDR3 protein. A clone size is listed for some rows: how often the clone was seen (once, few, many), or a class if it is expanded.

J: TRBJ1-1
V: TRBV11-2
size: many
CDR3: CASSLRHGGEAFF

J: TRBJ2-7
V: TRBV6-1
size: .
CDR3: CASSVGTPTDLSYEQYF

J: TRBJ2-5
V: TRBV10-3
size: .
CDR3: CAIRTNGETQYF

J: TRBJ2-5
V: TRBV29-1
size: .
CDR3: CSVEDQERGVAVTQYF

J: TRBJ2-7
V: TRBV4-1
size: .
CDR3: CASSQVLDRGSTYEQYF

J: TRBJ1-5
V: TRBV6-6
size: .
CDR3: CASSSGGTGGNQPQHF

J: TRBJ2-6
V: TRBV2
size: .
CDR3: CATARDSGANVLTF

J: TRBJ2-3
V: TRBV5-1
size: .
CDR3: CASSFSGRNTDTQYF

J: TRBJ1-1
V: TRBV6-4
size: .
CDR3: CARKGDGLINTEAFF

J: TRBJ2-7
V: TRBV2
size: few
CDR3: CASSPPGQGSSYEQYF

J: TRBJ2-1
V: TRBV7-9
size: few
CDR3: CARGQGFDEQFF

J: TRBJ2-2
V: TRBV4-2
size: .
CDR3: CASSQVGGNTGELFF

J: TRBJ1-4
V: TRBV7-2
size: .
CDR3: CASSLADEKLFF

J: TRBJ2-7
V: TRBV28
size: .
CDR3: CASSSPGLASSYEQYF

J: TRBJ2-3
V: TRBV5-1
size: .
CDR3: CASSSLAGEDTQYF

J: TRBJ2-7
V: TRBV7-2
size: .
CDR3: CASSLGPGQGYEQYF

J: TRBJ2-7
V: TRBV2
size: many
CDR3: CASSVKPRTSGEYF

J: TRBJ2-7
V: TRBV4-2
size: .
CDR3: CASRGSGPYEQYF

J: TRBJ2-5
V: TRBV6-1
size: .
CDR3: CASNRGPPETQYF

J: TRBJ2-2
V: TRBV29-1
size: .
CDR3: CSVVWGLNTGELFF

J: TRBJ1-5
V: TRBV15
size: few
CDR3: CATSSYSLPQHF

J: TRBJ2-5
V: TRBV7-2
size: .
CDR3: CASSLSTSGMKTQYF

J: TRBJ2-7
V: TRBV29-1
size: .
CDR3: CSVEVPAGGIGEQYF

J: TRBJ2-1
V: TRBV25-1
size: .
CDR3: CASISSGKDNEQFF

J: TRBJ2-3
V: TRBV28
size: .
CDR3: CASSFSSGRSTDTQYF

J: TRBJ2-7
V: TRBV27
size: .
CDR3: CASRPIIAGMDEQYF

J: TRBJ2-1
V: TRBV5-1
size: .
CDR3: CASSLERYNEQFF

J: TRBJ2-4
V: TRBV10-2
size: .
CDR3: CASIPTLAKNIQYF

J: TRBJ2-2
V: TRBV6-5
size: .
CDR3: CASSSNEGELFF

J: TRBJ1-6
V: TRBV25-1
size: .
CDR3: CASTVGGNSPLHF

J: TRBJ2-7
V: TRBV5-1
size: .
CDR3: CASSLRGLAGGIDEQYF

J: TRBJ1-1
V: TRBV28
size: .
CDR3: CASSSPDRGRTEAFF

J: TRBJ1-1
V: TRBV18
size: few
CDR3: CASSTRGGHTEAFF

J: TRBJ2-2
V: TRBV7-6
size: .
CDR3: CASSQQAGTNTGELFF

J: TRBJ2-7
V: TRBV28
size: .
CDR3: CASSILAREQYF

J: TRBJ1-1
V: TRBV2
size: once
CDR3: CASSEARVYGSEAFF

J: TRBJ1-4
V: TRBV18
size: .
CDR3: CASMALGVDEKLFF

J: TRBJ2-7
V: TRBV30
size: .
CDR3: CAWRRTGGGYEQYF

J: TRBJ2-7
V: TRBV7-2
size: .
CDR3: CASSLAWGLVDYEQYF

J: TRBJ1-4
V: TRBV7-9
size: .
CDR3: CASSPQGGEHTNEKLFF

J: TRBJ2-7
V: TRBV14
size: .
CDR3: CASSRFSGTNTYEQYF

J: TRBJ1-5
V: TRBV6-5
size: .
CDR3: CASSLGLYQPQHF

J: TRBJ2-2
V: TRBV14
size: once
CDR3: CASSQDGQRGLAGVSGELFF

J: TRBJ1-3
V: TRBV10-2
size: .
CDR3: CASRGGQISGNTIYF

J: TRBJ2-7
V: TRBV11-2
size: .
CDR3: CASSFGGSLSYEQYF

J: TRBJ2-2
V: TRBV15
size: few
CDR3: CATSREATGAVTGELFF

J: TRBJ2-7
V: TRBV27
size: .
CDR3: CASSLRGLAGGPTYEQYF

J: TRBJ2-3
V: TRBV4-2
size: .
CDR3: CATSRGGGATDTQYF

J: TRBJ2-1
V: TRBV19
size: .
CDR3: CASSIIGTSGRGGNEQFF

J: TRBJ1-2
V: TRBV28
size: .
CDR3: CASRLSRGGYTF

J: TRBJ1-1
V: TRBV6-1
size: few
CDR3: CASSEATGGYTEAFF

J: TRBJ2-1
V: TRBV5-1
size: .
CDR3: CASSLEGRAYNEQFF